This T cell receptor (beta chain) was captured by sequencing in a study of identical twins. In regard to this clonotype: Its antigen remains unidentified.

V lost 1 base, J lost 3 bases, and 11 bases lay in between. The CDR3 loop spans 15 amino acids. CDR1 LGHDT and CDR2 YNNKEL come from the germline V gene (reference sequence). Every donor was a healthy Caucasian. General study findings and limits: The study drew conclusions from cross-sectional statistical analysis, not from following the same donors. Abundant beta clonotypes from cord blood had fewer insertions, unlike memory repertoires, which showed none. For monozygotic twins, models underestimated out-of-frame TCR alpha sharing.

TCRdb fed the 5' RACE reads into MiXCR, producing one record per CDR3 protein. The sample records approximately 490,000 distinct CDR3 sequences, about 22% being singletons. These data were likewise used in another study, on yellow fever vaccine responses in identical twins.

The source of this sequence is a woman younger than 35 in good health. The sequenced sample consisted of CD4+ T cells sorted from blood. The rearrangement uses TRBV3-1 and TRBJ2-3; D gene ambiguous. CDR3: CASSQGYLGTDTQYF. The DNA for the CDR3 is TGTGCCAGCAGCCAAGGATACCTGGGGACAGATACGCAGTATTTT.